Presented here are 23 T cell receptor beta chains from one specimen sequenced in a study of cytomegalovirus exposure and HLA in healthy donors. PCR used 60 Vbeta primers and 13 Jbeta primers. Assay: immunoSEQ multiplex PCR; the TCRdb copy retains only in-frame clones and omits some. The sample carries about 94,000 clones, 7.5% to 8.5% recorded once. Specimen: PBMCs. All receptors come from a man aged 45-65 years in good health and CMV-seronegative.

CDR3 amino acids: CASSDSTSFRLAGGHEQYF. CDR3 DNA: TGTGCCAGCAGTGACTCGACTAGTTTCAGACTAGCGGGAGGCCACGAGCAGTACTTC. V gene TRBV6-4 combines with J gene TRBJ2-7, with 13 positions matching TRBD2. Per the germline V gene, CDR1 is MRHNA and CDR2 is SNTAGT. The trim removed 0 bases at V and 5 bases at J, leaving 13 bases unmatched. This CDR3 comprises 19 residues.

Regarding this clone: A junction boundary mismatches the germline segment, possibly from a read error. V and J are TRBV4-1 and TRBJ2-7; 10 positions match TRBD2. The V gene's germline CDR1 is MGHRA and CDR2 YSYEKL. This CDR3 region has 15 residues. The CDR3 spells CASSQIAGGSYEQSF. The CDR3 nucleotides are TGCGCCAGCAGCCAAATAGCGGGGGGCTCCTACGAGCAGTCCTTC.

Only a few counts were recorded for this clone. The chain joins TRBV7-9 to TRBJ1-1, with TRBD1 as a possible D gene (5 bases). The germline V gene encodes CDR1 SEHNR and CDR2 FQNEAQ (reference sequence). The ends were cut back, 5 bases at V and 9 bases at J, with 16 bases in the middle. The CDR3 extends over 13 amino acids. CDR3 nucleotide sequence: TGTGCCAGCAGCCTGGGGCAGGACCGTAAAGCTTTCTTT. Its protein is CASSLGQDRKAFF.

The V and J genes are TRBV5-1 and TRBJ2-7; 8 nucleotides align to TRBD2. V lost 0 bases and J lost 3; bases outside the gene matches: 5. CDR3 size: 15 residues. Germline assignment: CDR1 SGHRS and CDR2 YFSETQ. CDR3 DNA sequence: TGCGCCAGCAGCTTGGCAGCGGGAGTGGGCTACGAGCAGTACTTC. It translates to CASSLAAGVGYEQYF.

This clone is medium-sized in the sample. The V and J genes are TRBV6-5 and TRBJ2-2; perhaps TRBD2 as D (5 bases). From germline, CDR1 is MNHEY and CDR2 SVGAGI. V lost 0 bases and J lost 5, with 7 bases in between. The CDR3 totals 14 residues. As DNA, the CDR3 is TGTGCCAGCAGTTACTCAGCGGAGACCGGGGAGCTGTTTTTT. Translating it yields CASSYSAETGELFF.

This chain uses TRBV27 with TRBJ2-5; TRBD2 agrees at 8 bases. The J call is doubtful: the DNA matches TRBJ2-7 better. CDR1 and CDR2 from the germline V gene are MNHEY and SMNVEV (reference sequence). This CDR3 has 15 residues. The CDR3 nucleotides are TGTGCCAGCAGTGCGTACGGGACTAGTTCCTACGAGCAGTACTTC. This translates into CASSAYGTSSYEQYF.

This clone was seen a few times. J is TRBJ2-3 and V is TRBV6-6, with 10 bases lining up with TRBD1. The length of the CDR3 is 13 residues. The junction had 2 bases not matched to a gene; V was cut back by 8 bases and J by 3 bases. Germline V gene lookup returns CDR1 MNHNY and CDR2 SVGAGI (reference sequence). The CDR3 coding sequence is TGTGCCAGCGCGGACAGGGGGACAGATACGCAGTATTTT. Translating gives CASADRGTDTQYF.

This clone was detected a few times. The rearrangement joins TRBV7-9 to TRBJ1-1, with no clear D. With 5 bases removed from V and 0 bases from J, the gap between germline ends came to 13 bases. The CDR3 extends over 15 amino acids. Germline values: CDR1 SEHNR, CDR2 FQNEAQ (reference sequence). CDR3 sequence reads: CASSPSRSVNTEAFF. CDR3 in DNA: TGTGCCAGCAGCCCTTCGAGGTCGGTGAACACTGAAGCTTTCTTT.

The gene calls are TRBV4-1 and TRBJ2-1; TRBD2 might be the D (7 bases). The CDR3 has 16 residues. Trimming removed 4 bases from V and 5 bases from J, with 18 bases in between. CDR1 is MGHRA and CDR2 is YSYEKL in the germline V gene. CDR3 sequence: CASSLLGGRRDNEQFF. The CDR3, as DNA: TGCGCCAGCAGCCTCCTCGGGGGGCGCAGAGACAATGAGCAGTTCTTC.

This clone has only a few counts. V gene TRBV7-2 combines with J gene TRBJ1-2, with D possibly matching TRBD1 (5 bases). V gave up 5 bases and J gave up 4 bases, with 14 bases separating them. There are 14 residues in the CDR3. The V gene's germline CDR1 is SGHTA and CDR2 FQGNSA. CDR3 nucleotides: TGTGCCAGCAGCGCTCAGGGTTGGGGCTATGGCTACACCTTC. Translated, it gives CASSAQGWGYGYTF.

The chain couples TRBV27 to TRBJ2-5; TRBD1 might be the D (5 bases). Germline V gene sequence: CDR1 MNHEY, CDR2 SMNVEV (reference sequence). Between the trimmed V and J ends, which lost 3 bases and 2 bases, there was a span of 13 bases. This CDR3 is built from 15 residues. This CDR3 reads CASSFLGAEQETQYF. The CDR3 DNA follows: TGTGCCAGCAGTTTCCTAGGGGCCGAACAAGAGACCCAGTACTTC.

The rearrangement joins TRBV6-6 to TRBJ2-6; possible D gene TRBD1, 5 bases. V was pared by 6 bases and J by 3 bases, with 9 bases between. The CDR3 is 14 residues long. The germline V gene has CDR1 MNHNY and CDR2 SVGAGI (reference sequence). CDR3 loop: CASSQGYGANVLTF. CDR3 nucleotide sequence: TGTGCCAGCAGCCAGGGATATGGGGCCAACGTCCTGACTTTC.

V gene TRBV27 combines with J gene TRBJ2-2; D gene uncertain. Germline CDR1 is MNHEY and CDR2 is SMNVEV (reference sequence). CDR3 size: 16 residues. Trimming removed 4 bases from V and 0 bases from J, with 12 bases in between. As DNA, the CDR3 is TGTGCCAGCAGTTCGATCGGTTTCGCGAACACCGGGGAGCTGTTTTTT. Residues: CASSSIGFANTGELFF.

This clone has just a few counts. CDR3 bases: TGCAGCACATCCGGGACAGGGGACACTGAAGCTTTCTTT. Translated, it gives CSTSGTGDTEAFF. This rearrangement joins TRBV29-1 to TRBJ1-1; 10 positions match TRBD1. J lost 3 bases, V lost 8 bases, and 6 bases had no gene match. Germline V gene sequence: CDR1 SQVTM, CDR2 ANQGSEA. This CDR3 has 13 amino acids.

Here the CDR3 reads CASSLVTDKLKAFF. The CDR3 DNA sequence: TGTGCCAGCAGCTTAGTAACAGACAAATTAAAAGCTTTCTTT. This sequence joins TRBV7-8 and TRBJ1-1; D is ambiguous. The germline V gene encodes CDR1 SGHVS and CDR2 FQNEAQ. The CDR3 runs 14 residues. The V and J ends lost 1 base and 9 bases respectively, with 15 bases between them.

In its sample, this clone was seen a few times. V and J are TRBV30 and TRBJ1-3, with 11 bases that match TRBD1. This CDR3 comprises 14 residues. CDR1 and CDR2 (germline): GTSNPN, SVGIG (reference sequence). Losses at the gene ends were 6 bases for V and 2 bases for J; bases not matched to a gene: 3. The CDR3 spells CACPDRGPGNTIYF. Here the CDR3 DNA reads TGTGCCTGCCCGGACAGGGGGCCTGGAAACACCATATATTTT.

The V and J genes are TRBV15 and TRBJ2-5; TRBD2 matches at 10 bases. The V segment lost 4 bases and the J segment 2 bases; nucleotides outside the gene matches: 7. The CDR3 has 16 residues. Germline V CDR1 and CDR2: LNHNV, YYDKDF (reference sequence). CDR3 protein: CATSTLAGEKQETQYF. DNA of the CDR3: TGTGCCACCAGCACCCTAGCGGGGGAGAAACAAGAGACCCAGTACTTC.

The V gene is TRBV5-7, the J gene TRBJ2-7; a possible D gene is TRBD2 (6 bases). TRBV5-7 has ORF status, its function being uncertain. V was cut by 1 base and J by 4 bases, with 12 bases left in between. CDR3 size: 14 residues. The CDR3 coding sequence is TGTGCCAGCAGCTTGCCAGGGAGGAATTACGAGCAGTACTTC. As protein: CASSLPGRNYEQYF.

The sample holds a few counts of this clone. The chain joins TRBV7-2 to TRBJ2-7; 8 bases agree with TRBD1. This CDR3 has 14 amino acids. The germline V gene has CDR1 SGHTA and CDR2 FQGNSA. The J segment lost 0 bases and the V segment lost 5 bases, leaving 3 bases of the junction unmatched. The CDR3 reads CASSRDRSSYEQYF. Written as DNA, the CDR3 is TGTGCCAGCAGCCGGGACAGGAGCTCCTACGAGCAGTACTTC.

This clone was seen a few times. The chain recombines TRBV7-9 with TRBJ1-1; D not certain. This CDR3 is built from 13 residues. The V gene's germline CDR1 is SEHNR and CDR2 FQNEAQ (reference sequence). The V gene lost 4 bases and the J gene lost 4 bases, with 10 bases spanning the gap. The CDR3 DNA sequence: TGTGCCAGCAGCTCCTTCGAGGGCACTGAAGCTTTCTTT. Its protein product is CASSSFEGTEAFF.

This clone was detected a few times. The genes are TRBV6-6 and TRBJ2-1; 15 nucleotides line up with TRBD2. Germline-derived CDR1 and CDR2 are MNHNY and SVGAGI (reference sequence). The CDR3 runs to 15 residues. Germline trimming cut 7 bases from V and 6 bases from J; bases unmatched to any gene: 4. The CDR3 region is CASTRTSGRANEQFF. As DNA, the CDR3 is TGTGCCAGCACTCGGACTAGCGGGAGGGCCAATGAGCAGTTCTTC.

This clone was counted between two and nine times. V gene TRBV5-1 combines with J gene TRBJ2-1; 8 nucleotides line up with TRBD1. Germline CDR1 SGHRS, CDR2 YFSETQ. V shed 0 bases, J shed 2 bases, and the junction held 4 bases outside the gene matches. This CDR3 comprises 16 residues. CDR3 region: CASSLEPGQAYNEQFF. The CDR3 nucleotides read TGCGCCAGCAGCTTGGAACCGGGACAGGCCTACAATGAGCAGTTCTTC.

This clone has only a few counts. The chain has TRBV18 and TRBJ1-1; tentative D call: TRBD1 (6 bases). CDR3 length: 15 amino acids. CDR1 is KGHSH, CDR2 LQKENI, per germline. Trimming took off 3 bases at V and 6 bases at J, with 17 bases between the two ends. CDR3 coding DNA: TGTGCCAGCTCACCTTCTACAGGGTCTCGGGCTGAAGCTTTCTTT. The encoded protein is CASSPSTGSRAEAFF.